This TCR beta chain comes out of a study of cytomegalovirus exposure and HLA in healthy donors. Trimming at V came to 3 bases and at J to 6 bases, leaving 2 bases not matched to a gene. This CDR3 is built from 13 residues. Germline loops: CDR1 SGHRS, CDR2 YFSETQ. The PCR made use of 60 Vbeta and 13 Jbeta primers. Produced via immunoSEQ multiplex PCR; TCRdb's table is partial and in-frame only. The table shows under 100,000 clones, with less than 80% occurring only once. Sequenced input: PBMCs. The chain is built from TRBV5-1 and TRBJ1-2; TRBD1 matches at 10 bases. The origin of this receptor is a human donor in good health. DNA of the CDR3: TGCGCCAGCAGCTGGGGGACAGGGGATGGCTACACCTTC. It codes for CASSWGTGDGYTF.